This entry is about one TCR beta chain. Its antigen remains unknown. The sample is drawn from a study of CXCR3-negative and CXCR3-positive naive CD8 T cells. Study details: The study obtained around 130 million TRB reads, about 1.5 +/- 0.3 million per library.

cDNA libraries for TRB were generated by 5' RACE incorporating UMI labels. Reanalyzing the 5' RACE reads, TCRdb keeps one entry per CDR3 protein, without DNA. This sample contains 150,000 to 170,000 distinct CDR3 sequences. This CDR3 has 16 amino acids. Per the germline V gene, CDR1 is PRHDT and CDR2 is FYEKMQ (reference sequence). Naive CD8+ T lymphocytes were specified as CD45RO-CCR7+CD27+CD95-. General study results and limits: The study found CXCR3 expression partially decreased after cryopreservation and ran most assays on fresh PBMCs. Relative to CXCR3-negative naive cells, CXCR3-positive naive cells had more hydrophobic TRB CDR3s. Naive subsets displayed similar surface CD5, and TCR strength was inferred from TRB CDR3 properties.

The TCR sequence derives from a human donor in good health. Some clones in this sample may be carry-over from other donors' samples. Sequences were obtained from naive CXCR3+ CD8+ T cells from blood. Subset in this sample: CD45RO-CCR7+CD27+CD95- naive CD8+ T cells expressing CXCR3 (TNR3+). The chain has TRBV13 and TRBJ2-7; TCRdb selects TRBD1, and the lack of DNA leaves this call unchecked. CDR3 sequence: CASSTTGQGKSYEQYF. Full variable domain (remainder filled in from reference TRBV13 and TRBJ2-7): AAGVIQSPRHLIKEKRETATLKCYPIPRHDTVYWYQQGPGQDPQFLISFYEKMQSDKGSIPDRFSAQQFSDYHSELNMSSLELGDSALYFCASSTTGQGKSYEQYFGPGTRLTVT.